Given below is one T cell receptor beta chain in context. These data belong to a study of blood T cell repertoires in COVID-19. Germline V gives CDR1 MNHEY, CDR2 SMNVEV (reference sequence). The junction had 11 bases not matched to a gene; V was cut back by 5 bases and J by 5 bases. The CDR3 extends over 17 amino acids. Generated by immunoSEQ multiplex PCR, the TCRdb table keeps only in-frame clones and is missing some. This table has about 200,000 clones, roughly 88% appearing once. The source of this sequence is a middle-aged man with acute COVID-19. Material: PBMCs or T cells enriched from blood (not recorded which). The chain uses TRBV27 and TRBJ2-2, with 10 bases that match TRBD2. The CDR3 region has the DNA TGTGCCAGCAGTCCCCTAGCGGGAGTGATCGGAACCGGGGAGCTGTTTTTT. Translating gives CASSPLAGVIGTGELFF.